This record looks at one TCR beta chain sequence and its context. This specimen comes from a study of shared clonotypes between healthy human individuals. Generated by immunoSEQ multiplex PCR, the TCRdb table keeps only in-frame clones and is missing some. Of approximately 340,000 clones in the sample, approximately 74% were seen once. This CDR3 contains 15 residues. V was shortened by 4 bases and J by 0 bases, with 9 bases between the two germline ends. CDR1 and CDR2 from the germline V gene are SNHLY and FYNNEI. This TCR was recovered from a man younger than 45 in good health. The V call is TRBV2, the J call TRBJ1-4; D gene unclear. The sample was memory CD4+ T cells sorted from blood. Described subset: CD45RA-negative fraction. CDR3 in DNA: TGTGCCAGCAGTGGCGGAACAGCAACTAATGAAAAACTGTTTTTT. Translated, it gives CASSGGTATNEKLFF.